This T cell receptor (beta chain) derives from a study of liver allograft versus peripheral blood T cells. Turning to the study itself: The study compared liver allograft T cell receptor repertoires against peripheral blood repertoires of liver transplant recipients.

TCRdb re-analysed the reads in MiXCR, keeping a single row per CDR3 protein. This sample yields about 8,400 distinct CDR3 sequences, of which over 15% are seen a single time; over 4% belongs to the top ten. The CDR3 covers 13 residues. Trimming pared 4 bases from V and 4 bases from J, leaving 8 bases between. Looked up from germline, CDR1 is WNHNN and CDR2 is SYGVQD (reference sequence). Ten or more counts support this clonotype. The TCR originated in a human patient who had a liver transplant. A subset of T cells may come from the graft donor. The V and J genes are TRBV10-1 and TRBJ1-5; unclear D gene. The DNA of the CDR3 is TGCGCCAGCAGTGGGTCGGGGAATCAGCCCCAGCATTTT. It codes for CASSGSGNQPQHF.